This record looks at one T cell receptor (beta chain) sequence and its context. Its specific antigen is unknown. Per-base quality was not reported, and no clone a single base away is much larger than it. The data stem from a study of blood T cell repertoires in COVID-19 (dated by TCRdb to about 2020). Study-level background: Collaborator samples came from the United States, Italy and Spain and covered acute and convalescent phases of COVID-19. The material from the prospective study consisted of cDNA or gDNA derived from T cells, B-cell-depleted T cells, or PBMCs. The dataset comprised deeply sampled blood TCRbeta repertoires from subjects exposed to, actively infected with, or recovered from COVID-19. A freely available public database, intended as a resource for researchers studying the immune response to SARS-CoV-2, is where the repertoires were released. The samples were drawn from the first 160 participants of the ongoing ImmuneRACE study and from over 950 subjects provided by 6 global collaborators. A de-identified subject ID, COVID-19 status, age in years and sex were almost always included in the sample metadata. Where HLA class I and class II types were available, the types were taken from metadata supplied by the sample provider, not from assay-based typing.

The collaborating institutions used their own protocols to collect whole blood in K2EDTA tubes. For TCRbeta analysis, collaborators shipped samples in one of three forms: frozen whole blood, isolated PBMCs, or DNA extracted from either of those sample types. General findings and caveats noted by the study authors: How much clinical and demographic metadata was included differed by source and by participant, and the metadata was provided uncurated.

The immunoSEQ Assay, a bias-controlled multiplex PCR, was used to amplify TCRbeta CDR3 regions from genomic DNA. The original methods were these. The number of nucleated cells in each sample was estimated by amplification of reference gene primers within the assay. Sequence reads were collapsed and filtered to measure the absolute abundance of every unique TCRbeta CDR3 rearrangement. For each sample, productive Simpson clonality was calculated by taking the square root of Simpson's diversity index across productive rearrangements. TCRdb holds this immuneACCESS table with in-frame rearrangements only. Some clones are missing; in checked studies, unresolved V genes explain under half, and the rest has no known cause. Clone size and V and J calls were adopted from that table, with D and trimming inferred from the DNA. This sample lists around 220,000 clones; 80% to 85% were detected once. Just under 20% of the sample comes from the top ten.

The CDR3 starts with the cysteine, ends with the phenylalanine, and has 15 residues. Just CDR3 DNA is preserved here, 45 bases in frame from base 1. CDR1 and CDR2 were assigned from the germline V gene as SGHTS and YDEGEE. The junction shows trimming of 3 bases on V and 2 bases on J, and the gene matches do not reach 7 bases of it. This sequence was found in a man aged 30-40 years with active or convalescent COVID-19. The chain was built from TRBV5-8 and TRBJ2-7, with 8 middle bases fitting TRBD2. Material for sequencing was peripheral blood. The CDR3 region reads CASSSKRERTYEQYF. The nucleotide sequence reads TGTGCCAGCAGCTCCAAGCGGGAGAGAACCTACGAGCAGTACTTC.